The 8 T cell receptor beta chains in this list originate from one sample, sequenced in a study of blood T cell repertoires in COVID-19. The protocol was immunoSEQ multiplex PCR, while the TCRdb copy is restricted to in-frame clones and leaves out a portion. The sample includes under 150,000 clones, about four fifths seen only once; the top ten take roughly 8%. Sample: peripheral blood. All receptors derive from a human donor with acute or convalescent COVID-19. The donor label of this sample is uncertain.

The chain couples TRBV7-8 to TRBJ1-1; D is unclear. Germline lookup yields CDR1 SGHVS and CDR2 FQNEAQ. CDR3 size: 16 residues. The V end lost 0 bases, the J end lost 6 bases, and 17 bases lay between the germline ends. DNA of the CDR3: TGTGCCAGCAGCTTAGCGAGAGCCACCCTGGTGGCTGAAGCTTTCTTT. Residues: CASSLARATLVAEAFF. The entire variable domain, with the rest obtained from reference TRBV7-8 and TRBJ1-1, is as follows: GAGVSQSPRYKVAKRGQDVALRCDPISGHVSLFWYQQALGQGPEFLTYFQNEAQLDKSGLPSDRFFAERPEGSVSTLKIQRTQQEDSAVYLCASSLARATLVAEAFFGQGTRLTVV.

This clone was detected once. V is TRBV9 and J is TRBJ2-7; unclear D gene. The CDR3 is 14 residues long. The V and J ends lost 7 bases and 3 bases respectively, with 17 bases between them. The germline CDR1 and CDR2 sequences are SGDLS and YYNGEE. This chain's CDR3 is CASAKAEAVYEQYF. The CDR3 DNA reads TGTGCCAGCGCGAAGGCGGAAGCCGTCTACGAGCAGTACTTC. The full variable domain, its missing parts supplied by reference TRBV9 and TRBJ2-7, is DSGVTQTPKHLITATGQRVTLRCSPRSGDLSVYWYQQSLDQGLQFLIQYYNGEERAKGNILERFSAQQFPDLHSELNLSSLELGDSALYFCASAKAEAVYEQYFGPGTRLTVT.

This clone has a handful of counts. The chain has TRBV7-8 and TRBJ2-7; no clear D gene. The CDR3 sequence is 14 residues long. Trimming shortened V by 1 base and J by 2 bases, and 9 bases separated the two germline ends. The V gene's germline CDR1 is SGHVS and CDR2 FQNEAQ. The CDR3 spells CASSLVAGTYEQYF. The CDR3 nucleotides read TGTGCCAGCAGCTTAGTTGCAGGAACCTACGAGCAGTACTTC.

This clone was detected only a few times. In DNA form, the CDR3 reads TGTGCCAGCAGCTCGGGAGGGGCGAGGGAGCTGTTTTTT. This encodes CASSSGGARELFF. J is TRBJ2-2 and V is TRBV5-4; 8 bases line up with TRBD2. This CDR3 region has 13 residues. In germline, CDR1 is SGHNT, CDR2 YYREEE (reference sequence). V trimming: 3 bases; J trimming: 9 bases; junction bases outside the gene matches: 4.

The CDR3 DNA is TGTGCCAGCAGTCTTCCGGGAAGGCTGAACACTGAAGCTTTCTTT. Protein sequence: CASSLPGRLNTEAFF. This chain links TRBV6-5 with TRBJ1-1; D remains ambiguous. Looked up from germline, CDR1 is MNHEY and CDR2 is SVGAGI. The CDR3 is 15 amino acids. Trimming left V 5 bases short and J 0 bases short, with 13 bases between.

The V call is TRBV9, the J call TRBJ1-1; D not certain. V was pared by 0 bases and J by 2 bases, with 11 bases between. This CDR3 contains 15 residues. Germline CDR1 SGDLS, CDR2 YYNGEE. In DNA, the CDR3 is TGTGCCAGCAGCGTAGATCCGGGTTCAAACACTGAAGCTTTCTTT. It specifies CASSVDPGSNTEAFF.

The CDR3 here is CASKSGNSNQPQHF. DNA for the CDR3: TGCGCCAGCAAGTCGGGAAATAGCAATCAGCCCCAGCATTTT. The chain is built from TRBV5-1 and TRBJ1-5; no firm D call. The CDR3 spans 14 residues. The V and J ends lost 6 bases and 0 bases respectively, with 10 bases between them. The germline CDR1 and CDR2 sequences are SGHRS and YFSETQ.

The chain employs TRBV6-5 and TRBJ1-4, with no clear D. In germline, CDR1 is MNHEY, CDR2 SVGAGI. V shed 7 bases and J shed 7 bases, with 13 bases lying between them. CDR3 length: 13 residues. The CDR3 region has the DNA TGTGCCAGCATCGGTGGAGCGCGTGAAAAACTGTTTTTT. It specifies CASIGGAREKLFF.